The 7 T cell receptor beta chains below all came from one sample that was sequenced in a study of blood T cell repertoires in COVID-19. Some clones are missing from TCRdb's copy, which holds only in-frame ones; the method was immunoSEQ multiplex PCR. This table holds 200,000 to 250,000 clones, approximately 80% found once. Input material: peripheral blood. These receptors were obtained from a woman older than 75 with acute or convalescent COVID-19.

The CDR3 DNA sequence: TGTGCCAGCCGCGTTGCTCATGCGGGATCCTATGGCTACACCTTC. Protein product: CASRVAHAGSYGYTF. The chain employs TRBV19 and TRBJ1-2; D is unclear. The CDR3 runs to 15 residues. The germline CDR1 and CDR2 sequences are LNHDA and SQIVND (reference sequence). V dropped 9 bases and J dropped 4 bases, with 21 bases sitting between them.

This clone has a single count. The CDR3 spells CASSPRASGGPADTQYF. The CDR3 region has the DNA TGTGCCAGCAGCCCGAGAGCTAGCGGGGGTCCGGCAGATACGCAGTATTTT. The V call is TRBV7-3, the J call TRBJ2-3; TRBD2 matches at 10 bases. V lost 5 bases to trimming and J lost 4 bases; unmatched junction nucleotides: 12. CDR1 is SGHTA and CDR2 is FQGTGA in the germline V gene. The CDR3 covers 17 residues.

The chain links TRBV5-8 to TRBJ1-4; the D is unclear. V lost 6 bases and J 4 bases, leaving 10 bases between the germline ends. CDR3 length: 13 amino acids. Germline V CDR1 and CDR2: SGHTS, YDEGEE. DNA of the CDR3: TGTGCCAGCACTATCACCCATAATGAAAAACTGTTTTTT. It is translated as CASTITHNEKLFF. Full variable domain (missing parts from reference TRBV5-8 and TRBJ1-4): EAGVTQSPTHLIKTRGQQATLRCSPISGHTSVYWYQQALGLGLQFLLWYDEGEERNRGNFPPRFSGRQFPNYSSELNVNALELEDSALYLCASTITHNEKLFFGSGTQLSVL.

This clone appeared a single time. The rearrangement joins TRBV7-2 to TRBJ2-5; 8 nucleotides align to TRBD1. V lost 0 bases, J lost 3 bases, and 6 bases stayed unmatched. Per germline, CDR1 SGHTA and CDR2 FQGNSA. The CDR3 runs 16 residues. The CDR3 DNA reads TGTGCCAGCAGCTTAGCCAGGGGGCTCACTAAAGAGACCCAGTACTTC. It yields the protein CASSLARGLTKETQYF.

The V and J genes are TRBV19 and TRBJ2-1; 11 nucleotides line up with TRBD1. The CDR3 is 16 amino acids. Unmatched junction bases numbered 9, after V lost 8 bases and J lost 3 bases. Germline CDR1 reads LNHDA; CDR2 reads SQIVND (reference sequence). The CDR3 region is CASRRGQGDRYNEQFF. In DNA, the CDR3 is TGTGCCAGTCGCAGGGGACAGGGGGACCGCTACAATGAGCAGTTCTTC.

The CDR3 loop is CASRRGGARYEQYF. DNA for the CDR3: TGTGCCAGTAGACGAGGGGGCGCGCGGTACGAGCAGTACTTC. V usage is TRBV6-5 and J usage is TRBJ2-7; 7 bases map to TRBD1. CDR3 length: 14 residues. Per germline, CDR1 MNHEY and CDR2 SVGAGI. Trimming removed 9 bases from V and 4 bases from J; junction bases left unmatched: 12.

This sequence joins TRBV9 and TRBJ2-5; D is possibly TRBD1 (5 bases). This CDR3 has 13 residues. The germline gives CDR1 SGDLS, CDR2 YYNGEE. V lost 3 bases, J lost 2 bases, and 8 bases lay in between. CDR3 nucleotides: TGTGCCAGCAGCGACTCAGGGCAAGAGACCCAGTACTTC. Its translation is CASSDSGQETQYF.